This T cell receptor (beta chain) was identified during a study of cytomegalovirus exposure and HLA in healthy donors. Study-wide findings and caveats: Association with HLA alleles at 0.05 false discovery rate was found for 15,000 or so TCR beta sequences in a later analysis.

It was with 60 Vbeta and 13 Jbeta primers that the PCR ran. Measured with immunoSEQ multiplex PCR; TCRdb has only the in-frame clones, and not every one. The data show fewer than 70,000 clones, 74% seen once. On this clone itself: Its antigen is not known.

Germline values: CDR1 SNHLY, CDR2 FYNNEI. V lost 0 bases, J lost 6 bases, and 5 bases lay in between. This CDR3 spans 12 amino acids. The V gene is TRBV2, the J gene TRBJ1-1; no clear D. This TCR was sampled from a woman aged 55 to 70 in good health and CMV-seropositive. Input material: PBMCs. CDR3 protein: CASSEASPEAFF. DNA of the CDR3: TGTGCCAGCAGTGAAGCGAGCCCTGAAGCTTTCTTT.